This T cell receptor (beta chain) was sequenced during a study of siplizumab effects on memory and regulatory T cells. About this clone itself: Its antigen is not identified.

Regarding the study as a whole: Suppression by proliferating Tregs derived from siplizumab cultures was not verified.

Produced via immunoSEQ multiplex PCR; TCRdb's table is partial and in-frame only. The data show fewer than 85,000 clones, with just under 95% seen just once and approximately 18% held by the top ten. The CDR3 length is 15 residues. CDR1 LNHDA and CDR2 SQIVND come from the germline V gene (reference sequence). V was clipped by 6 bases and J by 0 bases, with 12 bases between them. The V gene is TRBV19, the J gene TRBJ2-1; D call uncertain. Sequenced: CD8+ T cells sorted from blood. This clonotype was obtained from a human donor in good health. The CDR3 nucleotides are TGTGCCAGTAGGGCCGAGCGAGGCTCCTACAATGAGCAGTTCTTC. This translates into CASRAERGSYNEQFF.